The 16 T cell receptor beta chains below come from one sample, sequenced in a study of shared clonotypes between healthy human individuals. Assay: immunoSEQ multiplex PCR; the TCRdb copy retains only in-frame clones and omits some. The sample records a few million clones, around 93% being singletons. In the naive CD8 group, cells lacked CD45RO and were positively selected for CCR7, so terminally differentiated effector memory CD45RA+ cells were left out. Sequenced material: naive CD8+ T cells from PBMCs. The receptor source for this set is a man between 18 and 29 years old in good health. Some clones in this sample may be carry-over from other donors' samples.

Here the CDR3 DNA reads TGTGCCAGCAGCGTAGTTGGTAGGGGCAATGAGCAGTTCTTC. This translates into CASSVVGRGNEQFF. The chain joins TRBV9 to TRBJ2-1, with D possibly matching TRBD1 (5 bases). Per germline, CDR1 SGDLS and CDR2 YYNGEE. V lost 0 bases to trimming and J lost 6 bases, with 10 bases between them. The CDR3 contains 14 residues.

The CDR3 region is CASSRDLRGKNEQFF. DNA for the CDR3: TGCGCCAGCAGTCGGGATCTACGGGGAAAAAACGAGCAGTTCTTC. The chain joins TRBV23-1 to TRBJ2-1; D is possibly TRBD2 (5 bases). TRBV23-1 carries the ORF label, with uncertain function. This CDR3 region has 15 residues. V shed 4 bases and J shed 10 bases, with 20 bases lying between them.

CDR3 nucleotides: TGTGCCAGCTCGATAGGGAGGAACACTGAAGCTTTCTTT. The encoded protein is CASSIGRNTEAFF. The chain combines TRBV7-9 with TRBJ1-1; D gene uncertain. The CDR3 is 13 residues long. Per the germline V gene, CDR1 is SEHNR and CDR2 is FQNEAQ (reference sequence). Trimming left V 8 bases short and J 1 base short, with 11 bases between. Supplemented by reference TRBV7-9 and TRBJ1-1, the full variable domain reads DTGVSQNPRHKITKRGQNVTFRCDPISEHNRLYWYRQTLGQGPEFLTYFQNEAQLEKSRLLSDRFSAERPKGSFSTLEIQRTEQGDSAMYLCASSIGRNTEAFFGQGTRLTVV.

Concerning this clone itself: The sample holds other DNA sequences that translate to the same CDR3. This sequence joins TRBV7-9 and TRBJ2-5, with 7 nucleotides matching TRBD1. Germline V gene sequence: CDR1 SEHNR, CDR2 FQNEAQ (reference sequence). V dropped 4 bases and J dropped 2; count of bases not matched to a gene: 4. The CDR3 has 14 amino acids. The CDR3 DNA reads TGTGCCAGCAGCTCGCGACAGGGACAAGAGACCCAGTACTTC. Protein product: CASSSRQGQETQYF.

This sequence joins TRBV7-3 and TRBJ2-6, with D perhaps matching TRBD1 or TRBD2 (5 bases each). Trimming shortened V by 8 bases and J by 0 bases, and 11 bases separated the two germline ends. Germline V gives CDR1 SGHTA, CDR2 FQGTGA. The CDR3 contains 15 residues. The CDR3 DNA sequence: TGTGCCAGCCGGGACCGCAGCTCTGGGGCCAACGTCCTGACTTTC. Protein product: CASRDRSSGANVLTF.

The table lists this clone with a count of one. The chain couples TRBV4-3 to TRBJ2-1, with TRBD2 matching over 10 bases. Trimming cost V 1 base and J 8 bases; bases outside gene matches: 8. Per the germline V gene, CDR1 is LGHNA and CDR2 is YSLEER. The CDR3 is 16 amino acids. DNA for the CDR3: TGCGCCAGCAGCCAAGTACGAGGACTAGCGGCCGATGAGCAGTTCTTC. Translated, it gives CASSQVRGLAADEQFF.

In DNA form, the CDR3 reads TGTGCCAGCAGTCTCCGGGACGGACGTTACGATGAGCAGTTCTTC. Translation: CASSLRDGRYDEQFF. The genes are TRBV11-2 and TRBJ2-1; perhaps D is TRBD1 or TRBD2 (5 bases each). Germline V CDR1 and CDR2: SGHAT, FQNNGV. The CDR3 is made up of 15 amino acids. Deletions cut 6 bases from V and 8 bases from J, with 20 bases between.

This chain uses TRBV7-9 with TRBJ2-3; 7 positions match TRBD2. Germline CDR1 SEHNR, CDR2 FQNEAQ (reference sequence). The CDR3 runs to 16 residues. V lost 1 base and J lost 5; bases outside the gene matches: 9. In DNA form, the CDR3 reads TGTGCCAGCAGCTTAGTCAACGGGGGGAAATTAGATACGCAGTATTTT. It translates to CASSLVNGGKLDTQYF.

This clone is a singleton in its sample. The gene calls are TRBV6-6 and TRBJ2-1; no reliable D call. V lost 0 bases to trimming and J lost 7 bases, with 7 bases between them. The CDR3 sequence is 13 residues long. The germline V gene has CDR1 MNHNY and CDR2 SVGAGI (reference sequence). CDR3 nucleotides: TGTGCCAGCAGTTACTCGAAGAGTAATGAGCAGTTCTTC. Translation: CASSYSKSNEQFF.

The V and J genes are TRBV28 and TRBJ2-1; 8 bases align to TRBD1. There are 12 residues in the CDR3. The germline V gene has CDR1 MDHEN and CDR2 SYDVKM. The J segment lost 11 bases and the V segment lost 6 bases, leaving 6 bases of the junction unmatched. This CDR3 reads CASSPDRGKQFF. In DNA form, the CDR3 reads TGTGCCAGCAGCCCAGACAGGGGAAAGCAGTTCTTC.

This rearrangement joins TRBV11-2 to TRBJ2-7; 13 nucleotides align to TRBD2. Germline V gene data show CDR1 as SGHAT and CDR2 as FQNNGV. Germline trimming cut 5 bases from V and 2 bases from J; bases unmatched to any gene: 12. The CDR3 is made up of 18 amino acids. Here the CDR3 DNA reads TGTGCCAGCAGCCCAAAGGGGACTAGCGGGACAAGGGCCTACGAGCAGTACTTC. It encodes CASSPKGTSGTRAYEQYF.

The J gene is TRBJ1-2, the V gene TRBV7-2; D is ambiguous. Germline V gives CDR1 SGHTA, CDR2 FQGNSA. The CDR3 runs 14 residues. The V end was cut by 6 bases, the J end by 1 base, with 12 bases between. The CDR3 loop reads CASSQSSHNYGYTF. CDR3 DNA sequence: TGTGCCAGCAGTCAGTCTAGCCATAACTATGGCTACACCTTC.

The gene calls are TRBV7-7 and TRBJ1-1; D is undetermined. Trimming removed 3 bases at V and 4 bases at J, with 9 bases between. CDR1 and CDR2 (germline): SSHAT, FNYEAQ (reference sequence). The CDR3 sequence is 13 residues long. The CDR3 reads CASSLSSSTEAFF. CDR3 in DNA: TGTGCCAGCAGCTTGTCCAGTAGCACTGAAGCTTTCTTT.

The rearrangement links TRBV6-5 to TRBJ2-7; 7 bases align to TRBD1. Unmatched junction bases numbered 8, after V lost 0 bases and J lost 3 bases. There are 16 residues in the CDR3. The V gene's germline CDR1 is MNHEY and CDR2 SVGAGI. Written as DNA, the CDR3 is TGTGCCAGCAGTTACTCTTCTGGGACAGACTTCTACGAGCAGTACTTC. This sequence encodes CASSYSSGTDFYEQYF.

The chain combines TRBV15 with TRBJ2-1; D may match TRBD1 or TRBD2 (5 bases each). The CDR3 covers 14 residues. The germline V gene encodes CDR1 LNHNV and CDR2 YYDKDF (reference sequence). Trimming removed 3 bases from V and 13 bases from J, with 19 bases in between. As DNA, the CDR3 is TGTGCCACCAGCAGCGCTCAAGGGGACCTCCGTCAGTTCTTC. Its translation is CATSSAQGDLRQFF.

The chain recombines TRBV14 with TRBJ2-7, with D possibly being TRBD1 (6 bases). Germline V CDR1 and CDR2: SGHDN, FVKESK. The V end lost 1 base, the J end lost 2 bases, and 12 bases lay between the germline ends. The CDR3 is 15 amino acids. The CDR3 sequence is CASSQGGPSAYEQYF. Written as DNA, the CDR3 is TGTGCCAGCAGCCAAGGGGGGCCCTCAGCCTACGAGCAGTACTTC.